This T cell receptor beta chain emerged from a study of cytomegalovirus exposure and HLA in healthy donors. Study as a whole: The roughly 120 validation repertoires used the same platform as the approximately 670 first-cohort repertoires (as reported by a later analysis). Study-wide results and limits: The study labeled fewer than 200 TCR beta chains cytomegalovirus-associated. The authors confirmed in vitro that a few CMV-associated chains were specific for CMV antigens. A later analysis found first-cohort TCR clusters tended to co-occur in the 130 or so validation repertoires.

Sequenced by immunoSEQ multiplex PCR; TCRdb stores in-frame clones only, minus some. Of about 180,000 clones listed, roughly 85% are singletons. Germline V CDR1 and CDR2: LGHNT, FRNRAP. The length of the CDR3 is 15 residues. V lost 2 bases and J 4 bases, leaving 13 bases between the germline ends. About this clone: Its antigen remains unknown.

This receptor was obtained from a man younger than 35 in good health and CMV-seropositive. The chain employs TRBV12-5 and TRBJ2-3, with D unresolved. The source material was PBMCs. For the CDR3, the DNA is TGTGCTAGTGGTTTGTCTGAGTCAGGCTCAGATACGCAGTATTTT. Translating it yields CASGLSESGSDTQYF. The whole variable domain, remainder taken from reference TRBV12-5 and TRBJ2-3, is DARVTQTPRHKVTEMGQEVTMRCQPILGHNTVFWYRQTMMQGLELLAYFRNRAPLDDSGMPKDRFSAEMPDATLATLKIQPSEPRDSAVYFCASGLSESGSDTQYFGPGTRLTVL.